These 27 T cell receptor beta chains originate from one sample sequenced in a study of T cell repertoires in cytomegalovirus infection. For these TCRs, the target antigens are not known. Using its own MiXCR run on the reads, TCRdb lists one record per CDR3 protein. The sample has about 700,000 distinct CDR3 sequences; 33% are singletons. The sequences come from cultured PBMCs, collected from culture after CMV antigen stimulation. Every receptor here comes from a human donor in good health (CMV status not recorded). Some clones in this sample may be carry-over from other donors' samples.

This clonotype was found a few times. The V and J genes are TRBV4-1 and TRBJ2-7; tentatively, D is TRBD1 (6 bases). V was shortened by 2 bases and J by 3 bases, with 11 bases between the two germline ends. CDR3 length equals 14 residues. CDR1 and CDR2 from the germline V gene are MGHRA and YSYEKL. CDR3 nucleotide sequence: TGCGCCAGCAGCCAAAGGCAGGGGAACTACGAGCAGTACTTC. Residues: CASSQRQGNYEQYF.

This chain joins TRBV2 and TRBJ2-5; D not resolved. Trimming shortened V by 0 bases and J by 3 bases, and 11 bases separated the two germline ends. Germline V gene sequence: CDR1 SNHLY, CDR2 FYNNEI. The CDR3 runs to 15 residues. The CDR3 reads CASSEAAGPEETQYF. The CDR3 region has the DNA TGTGCCAGCAGTGAAGCAGCCGGGCCAGAAGAGACCCAGTACTTC.

V gene TRBV7-2 combines with J gene TRBJ1-5; 10 positions match TRBD1. V lost 5 bases, J lost 10 bases, and 8 bases stayed unmatched. CDR1 and CDR2 from the germline V gene are SGHTA and FQGNSA. This CDR3 comprises 14 residues. This chain's CDR3 is CASSVDRGLDPQHF. In nucleotides, the CDR3 is TGTGCCAGCAGCGTAGACAGGGGGCTTGATCCCCAGCATTTT.

This clonotype showed up many times. V usage is TRBV7-6 and J usage is TRBJ2-3; 11 bases line up with TRBD2. CDR1 and CDR2 from the germline V gene are SGHVS and FNYEAQ. This CDR3 is 16 amino acids long. Trimming removed 1 base from V and 7 bases from J; junction bases left unmatched: 7. CDR3 bases: TGTGCCAGCAGCTTAGAGCTAGCGGGGGGCCTATATACGCAGTATTTT. Amino acids: CASSLELAGGLYTQYF.

The chain recombines TRBV6-5 with TRBJ2-2; D is ambiguous. The CDR3 contains 19 residues. Germline CDR1 MNHEY, CDR2 SVGAGI. V lost 6 bases to trimming and J lost 0 bases, with 23 bases between them. CDR3 amino acids: CASRLPANPSKTNTGELFF. CDR3 DNA: TGTGCCAGCAGACTTCCAGCCAATCCCTCGAAGACGAACACCGGGGAGCTGTTTTTT.

This clonotype was counted only a few times. V usage is TRBV4-1 and J usage is TRBJ2-5; 7 nucleotides line up with TRBD2. Per the germline V gene, CDR1 is MGHRA and CDR2 is YSYEKL. The V gene end was trimmed by 0 bases and the J gene end by 4 bases; junction bases not matched to a gene: 14. The CDR3 sequence is 18 residues long. The CDR3 DNA sequence: TGCGCCAGCAGCCAAGACGTGAGGGCGGGGGTAAGCTTAGAGACCCAGTACTTC. It translates to CASSQDVRAGVSLETQYF.

The V gene is TRBV19, the J gene TRBJ1-6; D may be TRBD1 (6 bases). CDR3 length: 13 residues. The V gene's germline CDR1 is LNHDA and CDR2 SQIVND (reference sequence). V lost 11 bases and J lost 7, with 15 bases in between. CDR3 DNA sequence: TGTGCCTCAATAGGGCAGGGGAATTCACCCCTCCACTTT. It yields the protein CASIGQGNSPLHF.

The gene calls are TRBV7-9 and TRBJ1-2; TRBD1 agrees at 10 bases. V dropped 3 bases and J dropped 8; count of bases not matched to a gene: 3. Germline V CDR1 and CDR2: SEHNR, FQNEAQ (reference sequence). This CDR3 is built from 13 residues. The DNA for the CDR3 is TGTGCCAGCAGCTTTCGGGACAGGGGCGGCTACACCTTC. This codes for CASSFRDRGGYTF. Full variable domain (missing parts from reference TRBV7-9 and TRBJ1-2): DTGVSQNPRHKITKRGQNVTFRCDPISEHNRLYWYRQTLGQGPEFLTYFQNEAQLEKSRLLSDRFSAERPKGSFSTLEIQRTEQGDSAMYLCASSFRDRGGYTFGSGTRLTVV.

In this sample, this clonotype turned up a few times. The J gene is TRBJ2-5, the V gene TRBV28, with D perhaps TRBD2 (7 bases). The length of the CDR3 is 17 residues. The germline gives CDR1 MDHEN, CDR2 SYDVKM. Trimming shortened V by 4 bases and J by 5 bases, and 23 bases separated the two germline ends. CDR3 residues: CASSSMGGRFRAETQYF. DNA for the CDR3: TGTGCCAGCAGTTCAATGGGGGGGCGGTTTCGTGCGGAGACCCAGTACTTC.

J is TRBJ2-1 and V is TRBV12-3 or TRBV12-4, with a tentative D call TRBD2 (6 bases). This CDR3 spans 13 amino acids. Trimming removed 1 base from V and 12 bases from J, with 13 bases in between. The CDR3 region has the DNA TGTGCCAGCAGTTTAGATCGTCGGCGGGGGCAGTTCTTC. This sequence encodes CASSLDRRRGQFF.

Only one count was recorded for this clonotype. V gene TRBV12-3 or TRBV12-4 combines with J gene TRBJ2-3, with a possible D match to TRBD1 (6 bases). The CDR3 totals 15 residues. The V end lost 0 bases, the J end lost 3 bases, and 10 bases lay between the germline ends. CDR3 amino acids: CASSLAVRGTDTQYF. The CDR3 DNA is TGTGCCAGCAGTTTAGCGGTGAGGGGGACAGATACGCAGTATTTT.

V usage is TRBV12-3 or TRBV12-4 and J usage is TRBJ1-6; D is perhaps TRBD1 (6 bases). Trimming took 9 bases from V and 3 from J, leaving 15 bases between them. This CDR3 region has 15 residues. Here the CDR3 reads CASVDRTYYNSPLHF. DNA for the CDR3: TGTGCCAGTGTGGACAGAACCTACTATAATTCACCCCTCCACTTT.

This clonotype showed up just a few times. This chain uses TRBV6-1 with TRBJ2-7, with 8 bases aligning to TRBD1. Germline V gene sequence: CDR1 MNHNS, CDR2 SASEGT. V trimming: 5 bases; J trimming: 6 bases; junction bases outside the gene matches: 9. There are 14 residues in the CDR3. The CDR3 here is CASSRTGRDFEQYF. The CDR3 nucleotides are TGTGCCAGCAGTCGGACAGGGAGAGACTTCGAGCAGTACTTC.

The gene calls are TRBV6-1 and TRBJ1-2, with D tentatively TRBD1 (5 bases). The CDR3 loop spans 18 amino acids. CDR1 is MNHNS and CDR2 is SASEGT in the germline V gene. Trimming stripped 6 bases from V and 0 bases from J, with 23 bases between. The CDR3 loop is CASRSRVPFAGANYGYTF. The CDR3 nucleotides are TGTGCCAGCAGAAGCAGGGTTCCATTCGCAGGCGCTAACTATGGCTACACCTTC.

This clonotype was counted between two and nine times. The chain combines TRBV5-8 with TRBJ1-3; D not certain. Trimming stripped 0 bases from V and 0 bases from J, with 4 bases between. The length of the CDR3 is 14 residues. The germline V gene encodes CDR1 SGHTS and CDR2 YDEGEE. Here the CDR3 DNA reads TGTGCCAGCAGCTTGGACTACTCTGGAAACACCATATATTTT. Its protein product is CASSLDYSGNTIYF.

The CDR3 loop reads CASSSRGRAGGNTEAFF. CDR3 coding DNA: TGTGCCAGCAGTTCCCGAGGACGGGCGGGGGGGAACACTGAAGCTTTCTTT. The V gene is TRBV12-3 or TRBV12-4, the J gene TRBJ1-1, with a weak D call TRBD1 (5 bases). The CDR3 length is 17 residues. V dropped 4 bases and J dropped 1 base, with 19 bases sitting between them.

The J gene is TRBJ2-4, the V gene TRBV19; D uncertain. The CDR3 has 14 residues. CDR1 and CDR2 from the germline V gene are LNHDA and SQIVND (reference sequence). The V end lost 3 bases, the J end lost 6 bases, and 12 bases lay between the germline ends. The CDR3 region has the DNA TGTGCCAGTAGTATTCAGGCAGGCTTAAACATTCAGTACTTC. Translated: CASSIQAGLNIQYF.

This clonotype showed up many times. The rearrangement joins TRBV7-2 to TRBJ2-3; no reliable D call. The CDR3 is made up of 13 amino acids. Germline loops: CDR1 SGHTA, CDR2 FQGNSA. V lost 1 base, J lost 6 bases, and 8 bases lay in between. The CDR3 is CASSLVYLDTQYF. Written as DNA, the CDR3 is TGTGCCAGCAGCTTAGTTTATTTGGATACGCAGTATTTT.

The rearrangement joins TRBV6-5 to TRBJ2-2; TRBD1 matches 7 bases. The CDR3 contains 12 residues. V shed 7 bases and J 4 bases; nucleotides not matched to a gene: 0. Germline loops: CDR1 MNHEY, CDR2 SVGAGI. The CDR3 DNA reads as TGTGCCAGCAACAGGGGCACCGGGGAGCTGTTTTTT. Protein sequence: CASNRGTGELFF.

This clonotype was seen just once. This sequence joins TRBV2 and TRBJ2-1; 8 bases align to TRBD2. The trim removed 4 bases at V and 2 bases at J, leaving 4 bases unmatched. The CDR3 extends over 15 amino acids. Per the germline V gene, CDR1 is SNHLY and CDR2 is FYNNEI. CDR3 region: CASSGLANTYNEQFF. The CDR3 bases are TGTGCCAGCAGTGGACTAGCGAACACCTACAATGAGCAGTTCTTC.

The genes are TRBV20-1 and TRBJ1-2; D not certain. This CDR3 comprises 12 residues. CDR1 DFQATT and CDR2 SNEGSKA come from the germline V gene (reference sequence). V lost 3 bases, J lost 4 bases, and 9 bases lay in between. The CDR3 nucleotides are TGCAGTGCTAGGCCACAGACCTATGGCTACACCTTC. Amino acid sequence: CSARPQTYGYTF.

V and J are TRBV7-2 and TRBJ1-2; D perhaps matches TRBD1 (5 bases). Germline V CDR1 and CDR2: SGHTA, FQGNSA. V was cut by 4 bases and J by 8 bases, with 14 bases left in between. The CDR3 is 13 residues long. Written as DNA, the CDR3 is TGTGCCAGCAGCTCCCTTCACGGGGGGGGCTACACCTTC. This encodes CASSSLHGGGYTF. Full variable domain (outside the CDR3, taken from reference TRBV7-2 and TRBJ1-2): GAGVSQSPSNKVTEKGKDVELRCDPISGHTALYWYRQSLGQGLEFLIYFQGNSAPDKSGLPSDRFSAERTGGSVSTLTIQRTQQEDSAVYLCASSSLHGGGYTFGSGTRLTVV.

This clonotype was counted between two and nine times. The J gene is TRBJ1-3, the V gene TRBV4-2; D remains unclear. Germline V gene lookup returns CDR1 LGHNA and CDR2 YNFKEQ. Trimming took off 3 bases at V and 0 bases at J, with 12 bases between the two ends. This CDR3 is 16 amino acids long. The CDR3 sequence: CASSQSSIYSGNTIYF. The CDR3 DNA reads as TGTGCCAGCAGCCAGAGTAGTATATACTCTGGAAACACCATATATTTT.

This clonotype has just a few counts. The chain joins TRBV28 to TRBJ1-2; no firm D call. Trimming left V 6 bases short and J 4 bases short, with 12 bases between. Germline V gene sequence: CDR1 MDHEN, CDR2 SYDVKM. The CDR3 runs to 13 residues. CDR3 amino acids: CASRPGVLYGYTF. Written as DNA, the CDR3 is TGTGCCAGCAGACCCGGGGTTCTCTATGGCTACACCTTC.

A few counts support this clonotype. The chain uses TRBV6-2 or TRBV6-3 and TRBJ2-7; tentatively, D is TRBD1 (6 bases). The CDR3 has 15 residues. The germline CDR1 and CDR2 sequences are MNHEY and SVGEGT. V was pared by 6 bases and J by 4 bases, with 19 bases between. The CDR3 DNA reads as TGTGCCAGCAGAGCACCACGGACGGGACAATACGAGCAGTACTTC. Amino acids: CASRAPRTGQYEQYF.

Worth noting for this clonotype: A much larger clone lies a single base off, so this may be a read error. The chain combines TRBV7-2 with TRBJ2-3; the match to TRBD2 covers 8 bases. Germline trimming cut 5 bases from V and 4 bases from J; bases unmatched to any gene: 8. The germline V gene encodes CDR1 SGHTA and CDR2 FQGNSA. The CDR3 is made up of 15 amino acids. The CDR3 DNA is TGTGCCAGCAGCAAACCAGCGGGGGCCCCAGATACGCAGTATTTT. This encodes CASSKPAGAPDTQYF.

This clonotype turned up a few times. The V gene is TRBV7-2, the J gene TRBJ2-7; a weak D match, TRBD2 (5 bases). Trimming shortened V by 5 bases and J by 0 bases, and 14 bases separated the two germline ends. The CDR3 contains 15 residues. Germline V lookup: CDR1 SGHTA, CDR2 FQGNSA. The CDR3, as DNA: TGTGCCAGCAGCCCCCTAGCCCTAACCTCCTACGAGCAGTACTTC. This codes for CASSPLALTSYEQYF.